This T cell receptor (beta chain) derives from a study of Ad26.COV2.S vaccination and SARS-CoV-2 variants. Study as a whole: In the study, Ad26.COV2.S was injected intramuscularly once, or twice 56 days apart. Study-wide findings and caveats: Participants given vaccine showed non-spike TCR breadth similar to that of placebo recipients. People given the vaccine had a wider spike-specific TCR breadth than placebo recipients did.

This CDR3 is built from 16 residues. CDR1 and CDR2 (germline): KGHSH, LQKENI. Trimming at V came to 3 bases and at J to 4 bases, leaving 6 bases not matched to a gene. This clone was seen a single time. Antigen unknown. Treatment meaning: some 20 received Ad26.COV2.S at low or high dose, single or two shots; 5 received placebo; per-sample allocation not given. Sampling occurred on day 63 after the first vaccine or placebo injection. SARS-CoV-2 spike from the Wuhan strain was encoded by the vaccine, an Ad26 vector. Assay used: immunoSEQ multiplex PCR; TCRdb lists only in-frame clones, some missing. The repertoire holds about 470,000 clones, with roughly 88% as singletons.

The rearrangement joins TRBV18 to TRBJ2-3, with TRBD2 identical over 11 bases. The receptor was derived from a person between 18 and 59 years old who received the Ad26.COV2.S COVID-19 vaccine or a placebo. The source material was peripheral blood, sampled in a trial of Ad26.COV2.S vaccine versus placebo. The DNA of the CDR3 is TGTGCCAGCTCACCCCTAGCGGGAGGTGCCGCAGATACGCAGTATTTT. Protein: CASSPLAGGAADTQYF. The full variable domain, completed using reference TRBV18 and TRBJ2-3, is NAGVMQNPRHLVRRRGQEARLRCSPMKGHSHVYWYRQLPEEGLKFMVYLQKENIIDESGMPKERFSAEFPKEGPSILRIQQVVRGDSAAYFCASSPLAGGAADTQYFGPGTRLTVL.